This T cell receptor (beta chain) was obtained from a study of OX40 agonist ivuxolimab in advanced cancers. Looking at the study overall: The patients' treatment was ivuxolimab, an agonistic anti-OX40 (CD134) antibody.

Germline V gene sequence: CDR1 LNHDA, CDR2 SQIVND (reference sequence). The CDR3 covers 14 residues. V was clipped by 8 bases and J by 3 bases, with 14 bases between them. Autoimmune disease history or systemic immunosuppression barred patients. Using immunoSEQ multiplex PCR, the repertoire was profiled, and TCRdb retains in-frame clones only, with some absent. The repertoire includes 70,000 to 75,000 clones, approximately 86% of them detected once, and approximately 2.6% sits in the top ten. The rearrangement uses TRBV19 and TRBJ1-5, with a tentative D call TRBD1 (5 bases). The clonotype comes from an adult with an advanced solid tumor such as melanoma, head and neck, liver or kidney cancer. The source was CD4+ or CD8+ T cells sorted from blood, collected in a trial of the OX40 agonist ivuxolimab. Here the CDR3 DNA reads TGTGCCAGTTCTAGGGGACGTTCCAATCAGCCCCAGCATTTT. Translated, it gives CASSRGRSNQPQHF.